These 26 T cell receptor beta chains share one sample of origin, sequenced in a study of cytomegalovirus exposure and HLA in healthy donors. Primers for the PCR totalled 60 Vbeta and 13 Jbeta. Sequenced by immunoSEQ multiplex PCR; TCRdb stores in-frame clones only, minus some. The table records some 170,000 clones, approximately 80% of them present only once. The sequenced sample consisted of PBMCs. These receptors were collected from a young woman in good health and CMV-seropositive.

The V and J genes are TRBV4-1 and TRBJ2-7; TRBD2 might be the D (6 bases). This CDR3 is 17 amino acids long. Between the trimmed V and J ends, which lost 1 base and 3 bases, there was a span of 19 bases. Germline CDR1 and CDR2: MGHRA and YSYEKL. CDR3 residues: CASSQGRVGGVVYEQYF. The CDR3 DNA follows: TGCGCCAGCAGCCAAGGGCGGGTTGGCGGGGTAGTCTACGAGCAGTACTTC.

This chain links TRBV7-9 with TRBJ2-5, with 11 bases lining up with TRBD2. The CDR3 is 14 amino acids. With 11 bases clipped from V and 5 bases from J, the junction kept 10 bases outside the gene matches. Per the germline V gene, CDR1 is SEHNR and CDR2 is FQNEAQ (reference sequence). The CDR3 here is CAGQGLAGGETQYF. The DNA of the CDR3 is TGTGCCGGCCAAGGACTAGCGGGTGGGGAGACCCAGTACTTC.

The chain links TRBV28 to TRBJ1-1; D perhaps matches TRBD1 (6 bases). Trimming removed 4 bases at V and 0 bases at J, with 12 bases between. CDR1 is MDHEN and CDR2 is SYDVKM in the germline V gene. The CDR3 totals 15 residues. CDR3 region: CASSWDKMMNTEAFF. CDR3 in DNA: TGTGCCAGCAGTTGGGACAAAATGATGAACACTGAAGCTTTCTTT. Using reference TRBV28 and TRBJ1-1 for the parts outside the CDR3, the full variable domain is DVKVTQSSRYLVKRTGEKVFLECVQDMDHENMFWYRQDPGLGLRLIYFSYDVKMKEKGDIPEGYSVSREKKERFSLILESASTNQTSMYLCASSWDKMMNTEAFFGQGTRLTVV.

The V and J genes are TRBV11-3 and TRBJ2-5; possibly TRBD2 for D (6 bases). The germline V gene encodes CDR1 SGHNT and CDR2 YENEEA. The CDR3 covers 17 residues. V lost 1 base and J 7 bases, leaving 22 bases between the germline ends. This CDR3 reads CASSLVYGLATRGTQYF. CDR3 coding DNA: TGTGCCAGCAGCTTAGTTTATGGTCTAGCGACTCGGGGGACCCAGTACTTC.

The chain combines TRBV20-1 with TRBJ1-2; D is undetermined. Between the trimmed V and J ends, which lost 3 bases and 7 bases, there was a span of 9 bases. The CDR3 runs to 11 residues. Germline V gene lookup returns CDR1 DFQATT and CDR2 SNEGSKA (reference sequence). Written as DNA, the CDR3 is TGCAGTGCTAGTCTAAGGAGTGGCTACACCTTC. It encodes CSASLRSGYTF.

The V gene is TRBV18, the J gene TRBJ1-2; the D gene is possibly TRBD1 (6 bases). The CDR3 is 16 residues long. V shed 2 bases and J shed 4 bases, with 17 bases lying between them. Germline V gene sequence: CDR1 KGHSH, CDR2 LQKENI. This chain's CDR3 is CASSPKATGYSYGYTF. Written as DNA, the CDR3 is TGTGCCAGCTCACCAAAGGCTACAGGGTACAGCTATGGCTACACCTTC.

The V gene is TRBV5-5, the J gene TRBJ1-1; D is possibly TRBD1 (5 bases). Germline V gene lookup returns CDR1 SGHKS and CDR2 YYEKEE (reference sequence). The germline V and J ends were trimmed by 6 bases and 6 bases, with 18 bases remaining between them. The CDR3 contains 14 residues. CDR3 in DNA: TGTGCCAGCACCCCAAACGACGACAGATCTGAAGCTTTCTTT. Translating it yields CASTPNDDRSEAFF. The full variable domain, in which reference TRBV5-5 and TRBJ1-1 provide the parts outside the CDR3, is DAGVTQSPTHLIKTRGQQVTLRCSPISGHKSVSWYQQVLGQGPQFIFQYYEKEERGRGNFPDRFSARQFPNYSSELNVNALLLGDSALYLCASTPNDDRSEAFFGQGTRLTVV.

This clone showed up many times. The CDR3 protein is CASSEGTHTDTQYF. CDR3 coding DNA: TGTGCCAGCAGTGAGGGCACACACACAGATACGCAGTATTTT. This sequence joins TRBV6-4 and TRBJ2-3; D ambiguous. CDR3 size: 14 residues. Per germline, CDR1 MRHNA and CDR2 SNTAGT. V gave up 3 bases and J gave up 2 bases, with 9 bases separating them.

This clone was counted between two and nine times. The rearrangement links TRBV11-3 to TRBJ2-7; 9 nucleotides match TRBD1. Germline assignment: CDR1 SGHNT and CDR2 YENEEA. V lost 4 bases, J lost 4 bases, and 2 bases stayed unmatched. CDR3 length: 13 residues. The CDR3, as DNA: TGTGCCAGCAGCTCCGGGACAGGGTACGAGCAGTACTTC. Its protein product is CASSSGTGYEQYF.

The V call is TRBV11-2, the J call TRBJ2-2; no clear D. CDR3 length: 11 amino acids. Germline CDR1 reads SGHAT; CDR2 reads FQNNGV. V lost 5 bases to trimming and J lost 13 bases, with 11 bases between them. In nucleotides, the CDR3 is TGTGCCAGCAGCCAGCATCAGGTGCTGTTTTTT. Translation gives CASSQHQVLFF.

The V gene is TRBV29-1, the J gene TRBJ2-1; 10 nucleotides line up with TRBD2. The CDR3 is 15 residues long. The germline CDR1 and CDR2 sequences are SQVTM and ANQGSEA. V lost 4 bases to trimming and J lost 9 bases; unmatched junction nucleotides: 12. The CDR3 loop is CSVGVEAGGLGEQFF. The CDR3 region has the DNA TGCAGCGTTGGGGTGGAAGCGGGGGGGCTCGGTGAGCAGTTCTTC.

This chain joins TRBV4-3 and TRBJ2-5; D is undetermined. V lost 1 base to trimming and J lost 1 base, with 4 bases between them. CDR1 LGHNA and CDR2 YSLEER come from the germline V gene. The CDR3 spans 13 residues. The CDR3 spells CASSQALQETQYF. CDR3 coding DNA: TGCGCCAGCAGCCAAGCCCTCCAAGAGACCCAGTACTTC.

The chain is built from TRBV19 and TRBJ1-4; no clear D. Germline-derived CDR1 and CDR2 are LNHDA and SQIVND (reference sequence). This CDR3 comprises 16 residues. The V end lost 4 bases, the J end lost 3 bases, and 15 bases lay between the germline ends. The CDR3 here is CASSRLFGRANEKLFF. The CDR3 DNA is TGTGCCAGTAGTAGACTATTCGGGCGAGCTAATGAAAAACTGTTTTTT.

The rearrangement uses TRBV27 and TRBJ2-1; no reliable D call. The germline gives CDR1 MNHEY, CDR2 SMNVEV (reference sequence). This CDR3 contains 16 residues. Trimming pared 5 bases from V and 0 bases from J, leaving 14 bases between. The CDR3 coding sequence is TGTGCCAGCAGTCCACGGGTCCAGAGCTCCTACAATGAGCAGTTCTTC. Amino acids: CASSPRVQSSYNEQFF.

This clone was counted once. The CDR3 bases are TGCGCCAGCAGCTTGGCTAGCGGGGGGGCACAGAATGAGCAGTTCTTC. Protein: CASSLASGGAQNEQFF. V usage is TRBV5-1 and J usage is TRBJ2-1; 12 positions match TRBD2. This CDR3 region has 16 residues. Germline V gene data show CDR1 as SGHRS and CDR2 as YFSETQ. V lost 0 bases and J lost 7; bases outside the gene matches: 5.

The V call is TRBV28, the J call TRBJ1-1; 7 bases map to TRBD1. The germline gives CDR1 MDHEN, CDR2 SYDVKM. V shed 1 base, J shed 3 bases, and the junction held 5 bases outside the gene matches. This CDR3 spans 15 amino acids. The CDR3: CASSLFSRGDTEAFF. DNA for the CDR3: TGTGCCAGCAGTTTATTTTCCAGGGGGGACACTGAAGCTTTCTTT.

This clone was picked up one time. The chain couples TRBV15 to TRBJ2-5; D gene unclear. Germline assignment: CDR1 LNHNV and CDR2 YYDKDF (reference sequence). The ends were cut back, 6 bases at V and 4 bases at J, with 12 bases in the middle. This CDR3 region has 13 residues. The DNA for the CDR3 is TGTGCCACCAGGGAGTATAGACTAGAGACCCAGTACTTC. It codes for CATREYRLETQYF.

This rearrangement joins TRBV27 to TRBJ2-7; tentatively, D is TRBD2 (6 bases). This CDR3 region has 14 residues. Trimming removed 2 bases from V and 5 bases from J, with 13 bases in between. Germline V gene lookup returns CDR1 MNHEY and CDR2 SMNVEV (reference sequence). The CDR3 protein is CASSLGGVRNEQYF. CDR3 bases: TGTGCCAGCAGTTTAGGAGGGGTTAGGAACGAGCAGTACTTC.

The chain joins TRBV4-3 to TRBJ2-3; 7 bases map to TRBD2. The CDR3 is 16 residues long. Germline-derived CDR1 and CDR2 are LGHNA and YSLEER. Trimming removed 6 bases from V and 2 bases from J; junction bases left unmatched: 11. The CDR3 is CASSPNSGPNTDTQYF. DNA for the CDR3: TGCGCCAGCAGTCCGAATAGCGGGCCGAACACAGATACGCAGTATTTT.

This chain connects TRBV12-5 to TRBJ2-7; TRBD1 agrees at 7 bases. CDR1 is LGHNT and CDR2 is FRNRAP in the germline V gene. The CDR3 sequence is 13 residues long. After removal of 6 bases from V and 2 bases from J, the junction contained 4 bases not matched to a gene. CDR3 in amino acids: CASGRDSTYEQYF. CDR3 sequence (DNA): TGTGCTAGTGGACGGGACAGCACCTACGAGCAGTACTTC.

The chain recombines TRBV6-6 with TRBJ1-1; D unclear. V dropped 0 bases and J dropped 5 bases, with 10 bases sitting between them. The CDR3 runs 14 residues. Germline assignment: CDR1 MNHNY and CDR2 SVGAGI (reference sequence). CDR3 sequence (DNA): TGTGCCAGCAGTTACTCGAATAGAGTAACTGAAGCTTTCTTT. Translation: CASSYSNRVTEAFF.

This sequence joins TRBV19 and TRBJ2-3; D is perhaps TRBD2 (5 bases). The CDR3 contains 15 residues. In germline, CDR1 is LNHDA, CDR2 SQIVND (reference sequence). The ends were cut back, 8 bases at V and 2 bases at J, with 17 bases in the middle. CDR3 loop: CASRSGLVATDTQYF. The CDR3 DNA reads TGTGCCAGTCGATCTGGACTGGTCGCCACAGATACGCAGTATTTT.

This chain links TRBV30 with TRBJ1-2, with 7 bases matching TRBD1. V trimming: 3 bases; J trimming: 6 bases; junction bases outside the gene matches: 7. This CDR3 contains 13 residues. CDR1 GTSNPN and CDR2 SVGIG come from the germline V gene (reference sequence). The CDR3 region has the DNA TGTGCCTGGAGCAAAGGGGGCAGGGATGGCTACACCTTC. Protein sequence: CAWSKGGRDGYTF.

This clone has only a few counts. The chain couples TRBV4-2 to TRBJ2-1; 8 nucleotides agree with TRBD2. In germline, CDR1 is LGHNA, CDR2 YNFKEQ. This CDR3 contains 18 residues. V dropped 4 bases and J dropped 0; count of bases not matched to a gene: 11. CDR3 protein: CASSPSLAGSSSYNEQFF. CDR3 in DNA: TGTGCCAGCAGCCCCTCGTTAGCGGGGAGTAGCTCCTACAATGAGCAGTTCTTC.

The chain combines TRBV2 with TRBJ1-5, with 7 nucleotides matching TRBD1. The CDR3 is 15 residues long. Per the germline V gene, CDR1 is SNHLY and CDR2 is FYNNEI. The V gene end was trimmed by 6 bases and the J gene end by 0 bases; junction bases not matched to a gene: 5. The CDR3 DNA follows: TGTGCCAGCAGCGAGGGACAGCATAGCAATCAGCCCCAGCATTTT. Protein: CASSEGQHSNQPQHF.

This sequence joins TRBV7-9 and TRBJ1-1; no clear D gene. The CDR3 is made up of 14 amino acids. CDR1 and CDR2 from the germline V gene are SEHNR and FQNEAQ (reference sequence). Trimming cost V 2 bases and J 6 bases, with 13 bases left between them. The DNA of the CDR3 is TGTGCCAGCAGCTTAATTCTGGGAGGATCTGAAGCTTTCTTT. Translated, it gives CASSLILGGSEAFF.